Described below is a single TCR beta chain sequence and its context. Antigen unknown. The PCR had 60 Vbeta and 13 Jbeta primers. In the authors' methods: In a later analysis, of roughly 73 million unique beta chains, about 10 million appeared in at least two donors. The method was immunoSEQ multiplex PCR; TCRdb's version includes in-frame clones alone and lacks a portion of them. V and J calls and clone size are as listed in that table; D and trimming were resolved from the DNA. The sample includes under 55,000 clones, approximately 70% of them seen just once. This specimen belongs to a study of cytomegalovirus exposure and HLA in healthy donors. This CDR3 contains 15 residues. Germline V gives CDR1 SGHVS, CDR2 FNYEAQ. V lost 0 bases and J lost 8; bases outside the gene matches: 6. General study findings and limits: Reported performance of the classifier showed diagnosis of cytomegalovirus status with high specificity and sensitivity. Later analysis identified a missense DCLRE1C variant that was linked to TCR beta V- and J-gene trimming.

This rearrangement joins TRBV7-6 to TRBJ1-4; 7 nucleotides line up with TRBD1. Sequenced material: PBMCs. This receptor was identified in a woman in her forties or fifties in good health and CMV-seronegative. CDR3 nucleotide sequence: TGTGCCAGCAGCTTAGCAGGGGGCGCAGGGGAAAAACTGTTTTTT. Translation: CASSLAGGAGEKLFF.